Below are 5 T cell receptor beta chains sequenced from a single sample in a study of blood T cell repertoires in COVID-19. Method: immunoSEQ multiplex PCR; TCRdb's copy keeps in-frame clones and lacks some. The data hold fewer than 500,000 clones, with more than 80% observed a single time. Sequenced sample: PBMCs or T cells enriched from blood (not recorded which). All receptors come from a man aged 25-45 years who had recovered from COVID-19.

The V gene is TRBV12-3 or TRBV12-4, the J gene TRBJ1-3; D unresolved. There are 12 residues in the CDR3. Trimming left V 5 bases short and J 6 bases short, with 8 bases between. CDR3 nucleotide sequence: TGTGCCAGCAGTCTTCTTGTAAACACCATATATTTT. Translated: CASSLLVNTIYF.

J is TRBJ1-2 and V is TRBV28; TRBD1 might be the D (5 bases). CDR1 and CDR2 (germline): MDHEN, SYDVKM. The germline V and J ends were trimmed by 4 bases and 2 bases, with 14 bases remaining between them. CDR3 length: 15 residues. CDR3 nucleotides: TGTGCCAGCAGTTGGGGGGGAGGGCAGAACTATGGCTACACCTTC. As protein: CASSWGGGQNYGYTF.

The chain is built from TRBV19 and TRBJ1-5; D unresolved. V dropped 1 base and J dropped 3 bases, with 10 bases sitting between them. The germline V gene has CDR1 LNHDA and CDR2 SQIVND (reference sequence). The CDR3 covers 15 residues. CDR3 sequence reads: CASSIVTEPNQPQHF. The CDR3, as DNA: TGTGCCAGTAGTATAGTTACAGAACCCAATCAGCCCCAGCATTTT. Supplemented by reference TRBV19 and TRBJ1-5, the full variable domain reads DGGITQSPKYLFRKEGQNVTLSCEQNLNHDAMYWYRQDPGQGLRLIYYSQIVNDFQKGDIAEGYSVSREKKESFPLTVTSAQKNPTAFYLCASSIVTEPNQPQHFGDGTRLSIL.

The chain couples TRBV7-9 to TRBJ2-2; TRBD2 agrees at 7 bases. CDR3 length equals 15 residues. Germline trimming cut 2 bases from V and 4 bases from J; bases unmatched to any gene: 4. CDR1 is SEHNR and CDR2 is FQNEAQ in the germline V gene (reference sequence). For the CDR3, the DNA is TGTGCCAGCAGCTTACTGGGGGAGGGCACCGGGGAGCTGTTTTTT. It is translated as CASSLLGEGTGELFF. Based on the CDR3 plus reference TRBV7-9 and TRBJ2-2, the full variable domain is DTGVSQNPRHKITKRGQNVTFRCDPISEHNRLYWYRQTLGQGPEFLTYFQNEAQLEKSRLLSDRFSAERPKGSFSTLEIQRTEQGDSAMYLCASSLLGEGTGELFFGEGSRLTVL.

This clone was counted between two and nine times. This chain connects TRBV3-1 (or the pseudogene TRBV3-2) to TRBJ1-2; 8 bases are a match to TRBD1. In germline, CDR1 is LGHDT, CDR2 YNNKEL (reference sequence). The ends lost 1 base at V and 6 bases at J; junction bases unmatched: 10. The CDR3 runs 16 residues. DNA of the CDR3: TGTGCCAGCAGCCAAGTTTCCGGACAGGGAAGAGATGGCTACACCTTC. Encoded protein: CASSQVSGQGRDGYTF.